The rows below give T cell receptor beta chains drawn from one sample of a study of blood T cell repertoires in COVID-19. Sequencing used immunoSEQ multiplex PCR; TCRdb keeps in-frame clones, though not all of them. The table lists roughly 100,000 clones, approximately 82% of them singletons. Sequenced input: peripheral blood. The receptors stem from a man in his 70s with acute or convalescent COVID-19. Both conserved end residues are part of each CDR3. Fields, in order: clone size, D gene, V gene, J gene, CDR3 protein, CDR3 DNA. A D gene is named only where the DNA matches it firmly. The size entry is marked missing in some rows and otherwise reads once, few, many or a size class.

size: NA; D: NA; V: TRBV12-3/TRBV12-4; J: TRBJ1-2; CDR3: CASSFPGTRGYTF; DNA: TGTGCCAGCAGTTTCCCAGGTACGAGAGGCTACACCTTC
size: NA; D: TRBD1; V: TRBV6-5; J: TRBJ1-1; CDR3: CASRNRGNTEAFF; DNA: TGTGCCAGCAGAAACAGGGGAAACACTGAAGCTTTCTTT
size: NA; D: TRBD1; V: TRBV10-1; J: TRBJ2-5; CDR3: CASNRDRQETQYF; DNA: TGCGCCAGCAACAGGGACAGACAAGAGACCCAGTACTTC
size: NA; D: TRBD2; V: TRBV6-2/TRBV6-3; J: TRBJ2-1; CDR3: CASSLAGGPYNEQFF; DNA: TGTGCCAGCAGTCTAGCGGGAGGGCCCTACAATGAGCAGTTCTTC
size: NA; D: NA; V: TRBV5-1; J: TRBJ2-2; CDR3: CASSLAGGSVYTGELFF; DNA: TGCGCCAGCAGCTTGGCGGGTGGTAGCGTGTACACCGGGGAGCTGTTTTTT
size: few; D: NA; V: TRBV11-2; J: TRBJ1-1; CDR3: CASSLAARNTEAFF; DNA: TGTGCCAGCAGCTTAGCAGCGCGGAACACTGAAGCTTTCTTT
size: NA; D: NA; V: TRBV18; J: TRBJ2-2; CDR3: CASSPGFGELFF; DNA: TGTGCCAGCTCACCAGGCTTCGGGGAGCTGTTTTTT
size: NA; D: NA; V: TRBV6-5; J: TRBJ1-4; CDR3: CASSYSASRGEKLFF; DNA: TGTGCCAGCAGTTACTCGGCCTCCCGAGGGGAAAAACTGTTTTTT
size: few; D: NA; V: TRBV27; J: TRBJ1-6; CDR3: CATAGKEPNSPLHF; DNA: TGTGCCACCGCGGGGAAGGAGCCTAATTCACCCCTCCACTTT
size: NA; D: NA; V: TRBV6-5; J: TRBJ1-3; CDR3: CASSEEGYSGNTIYF; DNA: TGTGCCAGCAGCGAGGAGGGATACTCTGGAAACACCATATATTTT
size: once; D: TRBD1; V: TRBV11-3; J: TRBJ2-1; CDR3: CASSLGSETGGTSSYNEQFF; DNA: TGTGCCAGCAGCTTAGGTAGTGAGACAGGGGGCACCAGCTCCTACAATGAGCAGTTCTTC
size: NA; D: TRBD1; V: TRBV5-1; J: TRBJ1-1; CDR3: CASSSDRAEAFF; DNA: TGCGCCAGCAGCTCCGACAGGGCGGAAGCTTTCTTT
size: NA; D: NA; V: TRBV4-2; J: TRBJ2-3; CDR3: CASSQDVRDTQYF; DNA: TGTGCCAGCAGCCAAGATGTGAGGGATACGCAGTATTTT
size: NA; D: NA; V: TRBV12-3/TRBV12-4; J: TRBJ2-5; CDR3: CASRSGVKETQYF; DNA: TGTGCCAGCAGATCGGGTGTTAAGGAGACCCAGTACTTC
size: NA; D: TRBD1; V: TRBV19; J: TRBJ1-6; CDR3: CASSSDREVAPLHF; DNA: TGTGCCAGTAGTTCGGACAGGGAAGTGGCACCCCTCCACTTT
size: NA; D: NA; V: TRBV7-2; J: TRBJ2-3; CDR3: CASSLGGVEQYF; DNA: TGTGCCAGCAGCTTAGGGGGAGTGGAGCAGTATTTT
size: NA; D: NA; V: TRBV21-1; J: TRBJ1-1; CDR3: CASSKARRLPQAFF; DNA: TGTGCCAGCAGCAAAGCGCGGAGGCTACCGCAAGCTTTCTTT
size: NA; D: TRBD1; V: TRBV18; J: TRBJ2-7; CDR3: CASSPGQGAHEQYF; DNA: TGTGCCAGCTCACCAGGACAGGGGGCCCACGAGCAGTACTTC
size: once; D: NA; V: TRBV6-5; J: TRBJ2-3; CDR3: CASSEARGRRQYF; DNA: TGTGCCAGCAGCGAGGCGAGAGGGAGGAGGCAGTATTTT
size: few; D: TRBD2; V: TRBV28; J: TRBJ2-3; CDR3: CASSTPGLAGGTDTQYF; DNA: TGTGCCAGCAGTACGCCGGGACTAGCGGGAGGCACAGATACGCAGTATTTT
size: NA; D: TRBD2; V: TRBV5-4; J: TRBJ2-7; CDR3: CASSLGLAGGSMQYF; DNA: TGTGCCAGCAGCTTGGGGCTAGCGGGAGGTTCTATGCAGTACTTC
size: NA; D: NA; V: TRBV2; J: TRBJ2-1; CDR3: CASIFGLLGGNEQFF; DNA: TGTGCCAGCATATTCGGACTTCTGGGCGGAAATGAGCAGTTCTTC
size: once; D: NA; V: TRBV5-8; J: TRBJ1-3; CDR3: CASSFDRGNTIYF; DNA: TGTGCCAGCAGCTTTGACAGGGGAAACACCATATATTTT
size: NA; D: TRBD1; V: TRBV27; J: TRBJ1-6; CDR3: CASSHLGQEGSSPLHF; DNA: TGTGCCAGCAGTCACCTTGGACAGGAAGGGTCTTCACCCCTCCACTTT
size: NA; D: TRBD1; V: TRBV30; J: TRBJ1-6; CDR3: CAWSGEDRGPSPLHF; DNA: TGTGCCTGGAGTGGAGAGGACAGGGGGCCTTCACCCCTCCACTTT
size: NA; D: NA; V: TRBV23-1; J: TRBJ1-1; CDR3: CASSLVAFF; DNA: TGCGCCAGCAGTCTCGTAGCTTTCTTT
size: NA; D: TRBD1; V: TRBV27; J: TRBJ1-5; CDR3: CASSLRQGFRDQPQHF; DNA: TGTGCCAGCAGTCTACGACAGGGTTTTCGGGATCAGCCCCAGCATTTT
size: NA; D: NA; V: TRBV27; J: TRBJ1-1; CDR3: CASNYLGVNTEAFF; DNA: TGTGCCAGCAACTACCTCGGGGTTAACACTGAAGCTTTCTTT
size: NA; D: NA; V: TRBV7-6; J: TRBJ1-5; CDR3: CASSLVRDSGPDSNQPQHF; DNA: TGTGCCAGCAGCTTAGTGAGAGACAGTGGACCGGATAGCAATCAGCCCCAGCATTTT
size: NA; D: NA; V: TRBV21-1; J: TRBJ1-3; CDR3: CASSPTGPRSTIYF; DNA: TGTGCCAGCAGCCCGACAGGGCCGAGAAGCACCATATATTTT
size: NA; D: TRBD1; V: TRBV18; J: TRBJ1-3; CDR3: CASSPNRQGAFGNTIYF; DNA: TGTGCCAGCTCACCGAACCGACAGGGGGCATTTGGAAACACCATATATTTT
size: NA; D: NA; V: TRBV15; J: TRBJ2-2; CDR3: CATSSRLNTGELFF; DNA: TGTGCCACCTCCTCGAGACTTAACACCGGGGAGCTGTTTTTT
size: NA; D: NA; V: TRBV6-2/TRBV6-3; J: TRBJ2-2; CDR3: CASSYSRGTGELFF; DNA: TGTGCCAGCAGTTACTCGAGGGGGACCGGGGAGCTGTTTTTT
size: NA; D: NA; V: TRBV6-5; J: TRBJ1-2; CDR3: CASRVQGVRGYTF; DNA: TGTGCCAGCAGAGTACAGGGCGTGAGAGGCTACACCTTC
size: NA; D: NA; V: TRBV7-8; J: TRBJ2-7; CDR3: CASSLSRGLLLYEQYF; DNA: TGTGCCAGCAGCTTATCTAGGGGCCTTCTTCTTTACGAGCAGTACTTC